This T cell receptor (beta chain) appears in the sequencing data of a study of Graves' ophthalmopathy and Graves' hyperthyroidism (dated by TCRdb to about 2018). In terms of the full investigation: Peripheral blood samples were taken at the time of initial diagnosis, before any treatment was given. TCR beta repertoire signatures were used to distinguish Graves' ophthalmopathy from Graves' hyperthyroidism and to predict progression to ophthalmopathy. In total, 120 to 150 blood samples were TCR-sequenced: 43 ophthalmopathy, some 75 hyperthyroidism and 17 hyperthyroidism-to-ophthalmopathy patients. A discovery set of 95 to 100 patients (under 45 ophthalmopathy, about 59 stable hyperthyroidism) was enrolled to explore V-J signatures distinguishing ophthalmopathy from hyperthyroidism. The independent validation cohort included approximately 19 hyperthyroidism patients plus 17 patients who later progressed from hyperthyroidism to ophthalmopathy. In roughly 6 hyperthyroidism patients, T-cell repertoires of thyroid tissue and blood were compared. Following sample collection, hyperthyroidism patients were given methimazole at a starting dose of 30 mg daily, and ophthalmopathy patients were given high-dose intravenous methylprednisolone.

Patients with ophthalmopathy had moderately to severely active disease, with a Clinical Activity Score of 3 or more, a NOSPECS grade of 4 or more, and a disease duration of less than 3 months. Patients with other autoimmune diseases, uncontrolled infections, pregnancy or lactation were excluded. Clinical symptoms, serum thyroxine, TRAb, thyroid ultrasound and orbital computed tomography formed the basis of the diagnosis. Using Ficoll-Paque density gradient centrifugation, PBMCs were isolated from less than 13 ml of fresh peripheral blood. Total RNA was extracted using Trizol reagent, and RNA quality was checked on an Agilent 2100 Bioanalyzer. This clonotype was recorded many times. The clone's antigen remains unknown. Base quality data are lacking; no much larger clone is found one base away. Summary of the overall study and its limitations: Most of the expanded thyroid clonotypes with a frequency above 0.001 were also detected in blood, and it was suggested that the thyroid immune response may be reflected by blood repertoires. No statistical method was used to set the sample size in advance, and the investigators knew which group each participant was assigned to. In cross-validation, the 13-signature model distinguished ophthalmopathy from stable hyperthyroidism with about 90% sensitivity and roughly 81% specificity, and in the test set the corresponding values were approximately 80% and 75%. In validation, the model predicted ophthalmopathy progression with more than 55% sensitivity and roughly 72% specificity; about a dozen predicted patients were CT-confirmed with GO in a median of about 6.2 months.

For repertoire sequencing, TCR beta CDR3 regions were amplified from RNA transcripts. HTBI primers and the Qiagen OneStep RT-PCR kit were used in a first-round RT-PCR, which was followed by a second-round multiplex PCR, size selection and purification. Libraries were sequenced paired-end with 100 bp reads on an Illumina HiSeq2000. Concerning the study's data processing: SOAPnuke was used for read processing, and reads with adapters, uncalled bases, a mean Phred below 15, or no exact constant-primer or identifier match were discarded. High-quality paired reads were merged with COPE v1.2.5. Clonotypes were defined as unique nucleotide sequences and were aligned to IMGT TRB V, D and J references using MiTCR v1.1. Analysis was restricted to V-J combinations with a frequency above 0.0001, which covered 99.2% of repertoires. For each V-J combination, a TCR clonal expansion and chaos score was defined as F50 clonal expansion divided by the chaos observed in the TCRdist matrix. Features were reduced by Welch's t-statistics and random forest to over ten V-J combinations, which fed a naive Bayes classifier. Thyroid-blood repertoire similarity was quantified with the Morisita-Horn index. Using fastp trimming at Q25 and MiXCR clonotype assembly, TCRdb reanalyzed the public sequencing data and kept in-frame beta chains. Records with the same CDR3 protein are collapsed into one entry carrying the most frequent genes and DNA. The authors' filters were not applied to this entry. The sample table contains 650,000 to 800,000 distinct CDR3 sequences; only one count was recorded for about 38% of them. Around 3% of the sample belongs to the ten largest clones.

This receptor was identified in an adult man with Graves' ophthalmopathy. The sample was peripheral blood.

The CDR3 sequence is CASSSSISPLHF. The DNA sequence is given as TGTGCCAGCAGTTCGTCGATTTCACCCCTCCACTTT. This chain joins TRBV12-3 or TRBV12-4 to TRBJ1-6; the D gene assignment is ambiguous. Deletion took 4 bases off V and 9 bases off J, with a span of 7 bases between the germline ends. Taken from cysteine to phenylalanine, the CDR3 has 12 residues. Only the CDR3 DNA stays, 36 bases, in frame from base 1.